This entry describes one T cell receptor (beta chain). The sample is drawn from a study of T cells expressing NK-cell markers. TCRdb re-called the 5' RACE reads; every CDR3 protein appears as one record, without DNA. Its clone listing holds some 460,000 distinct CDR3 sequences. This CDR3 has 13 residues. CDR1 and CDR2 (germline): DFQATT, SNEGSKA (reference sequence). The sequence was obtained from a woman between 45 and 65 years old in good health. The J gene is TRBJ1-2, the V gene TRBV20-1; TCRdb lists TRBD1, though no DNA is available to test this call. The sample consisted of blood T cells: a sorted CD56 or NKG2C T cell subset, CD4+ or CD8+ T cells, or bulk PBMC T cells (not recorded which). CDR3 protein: CSAKTGSNYGYTF.